The rows below give T cell receptor beta chains drawn from one sample of a study of cytomegalovirus exposure and HLA in healthy donors. Libraries were prepared by immunoSEQ multiplex PCR; TCRdb keeps only in-frame clonotypes and omits some of them. The sample consists of about 75,000 clones, 84% of them appearing once. Material for sequencing was PBMCs. All receptors come from an older man in good health and CMV-seropositive. Each CDR3 is given with its conserved first and last residue. Each record gives: J gene, D gene, V gene, clone size, CDR3 protein, CDR3 DNA. A D gene is named only where the DNA matches it firmly. Clone size is not always given. Where it is, it says once, few, many or a class for expanded clones.

J gene: TRBJ2-3; D gene: NA; V gene: TRBV5-1; clone size: NA; CDR3 protein: CASSLAEADTQYF; CDR3 DNA: TGCGCCAGCAGCTTGGCCGAGGCTGATACGCAGTATTTT
J gene: TRBJ2-7; D gene: NA; V gene: TRBV19; clone size: NA; CDR3 protein: CASSIAPLGGTYEQYF; CDR3 DNA: TGTGCCAGTAGTATAGCCCCTTTGGGCGGGACCTACGAGCAGTACTTC
J gene: TRBJ1-5; D gene: NA; V gene: TRBV19; clone size: NA; CDR3 protein: CASSIGGLGNQPQHF; CDR3 DNA: TGTGCCAGTAGTATAGGGGGCCTTGGCAATCAGCCCCAGCATTTT
J gene: TRBJ2-1; D gene: TRBD2; V gene: TRBV5-4; clone size: NA; CDR3 protein: CASSLGSSGGHNEQFF; CDR3 DNA: TGTGCCAGCAGCTTGGGGTCTAGCGGGGGCCACAATGAGCAGTTCTTC
J gene: TRBJ2-2; D gene: TRBD2; V gene: TRBV28; clone size: NA; CDR3 protein: CASRLRGLVVGELFF; CDR3 DNA: TGTGCCAGCAGATTAAGGGGACTAGTTGTCGGGGAGCTGTTTTTT
J gene: TRBJ1-1; D gene: NA; V gene: TRBV10-2; clone size: NA; CDR3 protein: CASGYGGVNTEAFF; CDR3 DNA: TGCGCCAGCGGTTATGGGGGCGTGAACACTGAAGCTTTCTTT
J gene: TRBJ2-1; D gene: TRBD2; V gene: TRBV6-5; clone size: NA; CDR3 protein: CASSLAGGQTKQFF; CDR3 DNA: TGTGCCAGCAGCTTGGCGGGGGGGCAAACAAAGCAGTTCTTC
J gene: TRBJ1-1; D gene: NA; V gene: TRBV4-1; clone size: NA; CDR3 protein: CASSQGGAEAFF; CDR3 DNA: TGCGCCAGCAGCCAAGGGGGAGCTGAAGCTTTCTTT
J gene: TRBJ1-6; D gene: TRBD1; V gene: TRBV4-1; clone size: NA; CDR3 protein: CASSQAPGTDYNSPLHF; CDR3 DNA: TGCGCCAGCAGCCAAGCGCCCGGGACAGACTATAATTCACCCCTCCACTTT
J gene: TRBJ2-7; D gene: TRBD1; V gene: TRBV11-2; clone size: NA; CDR3 protein: CASSSGQLEQYF; CDR3 DNA: TGTGCCAGCAGCTCGGGACAGCTCGAGCAGTACTTC
J gene: TRBJ2-3; D gene: NA; V gene: TRBV11-3; clone size: NA; CDR3 protein: CASSLGQPTDTQYF; CDR3 DNA: TGTGCCAGCAGCCTCGGACAGCCCACAGATACGCAGTATTTT
J gene: TRBJ2-1; D gene: TRBD1; V gene: TRBV6-1; clone size: NA; CDR3 protein: CASGPDRAGYNEQFF; CDR3 DNA: TGTGCCAGCGGCCCAGACAGGGCGGGTTACAATGAGCAGTTCTTC
J gene: TRBJ1-5; D gene: NA; V gene: TRBV10-3; clone size: NA; CDR3 protein: CAISEPDQPQHF; CDR3 DNA: TGTGCCATCAGTGAGCCTGATCAGCCCCAGCATTTT
J gene: TRBJ2-7; D gene: NA; V gene: TRBV29-1; clone size: NA; CDR3 protein: CSAGTLDEQYF; CDR3 DNA: TGCAGCGCCGGGACATTAGACGAGCAGTACTTC
J gene: TRBJ2-3; D gene: TRBD1; V gene: TRBV7-9; clone size: NA; CDR3 protein: CASGDRGRVDTQYF; CDR3 DNA: TGTGCCAGTGGAGACAGGGGGCGAGTAGATACGCAGTATTTT
J gene: TRBJ1-4; D gene: TRBD1; V gene: TRBV15; clone size: NA; CDR3 protein: CATSRGQHNEKLFF; CDR3 DNA: TGTGCCACCAGCAGGGGACAGCATAATGAAAAACTGTTTTTT
J gene: TRBJ2-4; D gene: TRBD2; V gene: TRBV6-1; clone size: NA; CDR3 protein: CATQGLAGGRNIQYF; CDR3 DNA: TGTGCCACGCAGGGACTAGCGGGAGGGCGGAACATTCAGTACTTC
J gene: TRBJ2-5; D gene: NA; V gene: TRBV5-4; clone size: NA; CDR3 protein: CASSLREVGGAALETQYF; CDR3 DNA: TGTGCCAGCAGCTTGAGGGAGGTGGGGGGGGCCGCTCTAGAGACCCAGTACTTC
J gene: TRBJ1-5; D gene: NA; V gene: TRBV4-1; clone size: NA; CDR3 protein: CASSQAPQGYNQPQHF; CDR3 DNA: TGCGCCAGCAGCCAAGCGCCGCAGGGCTATAATCAGCCCCAGCATTTT
J gene: TRBJ2-1; D gene: NA; V gene: TRBV19; clone size: NA; CDR3 protein: CASSRSGTSYNEQFF; CDR3 DNA: TGTGCCAGTAGTAGGAGCGGTACGTCCTACAATGAGCAGTTCTTC
J gene: TRBJ2-7; D gene: NA; V gene: TRBV5-1; clone size: NA; CDR3 protein: CASSPSPSESYEQYF; CDR3 DNA: TGCGCCAGCAGCCCCTCCCCTAGCGAGTCCTACGAGCAGTACTTC
J gene: TRBJ2-7; D gene: TRBD2; V gene: TRBV10-3; clone size: once; CDR3 protein: CAIRDSLAVDEQYF; CDR3 DNA: TGTGCCATCAGAGATAGTCTAGCGGTTGACGAGCAGTACTTC